Below, 25 T cell receptor beta chains from the same sample are listed, as sequenced in a study of T cell responses to AZD1222 COVID-19 vaccine. The repertoire was sequenced with immunoSEQ multiplex PCR; TCRdb's copy has only in-frame clones and lacks some. The repertoire consists of about 260,000 clones, with 85% to 95% occurring once and the leading ten covering less than 0.6%. Sequenced here: peripheral blood, sampled on day 0 of AZD1222 vaccination. These receptors originate from an adult in good health.

The chain carries TRBV24-1 and TRBJ2-5; 13 bases agree with TRBD2. Germline CDR1 and CDR2: KGHDR and SFDVKD. The CDR3 runs to 18 residues. Unmatched junction bases numbered 8, after V lost 3 bases and J lost 2 bases. DNA of the CDR3: TGTGCCACCAGTGATCCGACCGGGACTAGCGGGATGCAAGAGACCCAGTACTTC. Translating it yields CATSDPTGTSGMQETQYF.

The rearrangement links TRBV6-2 or TRBV6-3 to TRBJ1-2; the match to TRBD1 covers 7 bases. V shed 4 bases, J shed 7 bases, and the junction held 9 bases outside the gene matches. The CDR3 covers 14 residues. CDR1 MNHEY and CDR2 SVGEGT come from the germline V gene. CDR3 region: CASSSTRQGLGYTF. The CDR3 coding sequence is TGTGCCAGCAGTTCGACTAGACAGGGCCTTGGCTACACCTTC.

V and J are TRBV4-1 and TRBJ2-1; 10 nucleotides align to TRBD2. The CDR3 sequence is 19 residues long. Germline lookup yields CDR1 MGHRA and CDR2 YSYEKL. V trimming: 1 base; J trimming: 6 bases; junction bases outside the gene matches: 15. The CDR3 here is CASSQGGSGGPREINEQFF. The CDR3 region has the DNA TGCGCCAGCAGCCAAGGAGGTAGCGGGGGGCCGAGGGAAATCAATGAGCAGTTCTTC.

This CDR3 is CASSIRVNQPQHF. Written as DNA, the CDR3 is TGTGCCAGTAGTATCAGGGTAAATCAGCCCCAGCATTTT. The chain is built from TRBV19 and TRBJ1-5, with D perhaps matching TRBD1 (5 bases). Trimming shortened V by 3 bases and J by 4 bases, and 7 bases separated the two germline ends. The CDR3 loop spans 13 amino acids. Germline CDR1 and CDR2: LNHDA and SQIVND (reference sequence).

The V gene is TRBV5-4, the J gene TRBJ2-4; 10 bases match TRBD1. This CDR3 region has 16 residues. Germline V gives CDR1 SGHNT, CDR2 YYREEE (reference sequence). The J segment lost 9 bases and the V segment lost 0 bases, leaving 9 bases of the junction unmatched. The CDR3 sequence: CASSLAGTGVGGIQYF. The CDR3 nucleotides read TGTGCCAGCAGCTTGGCCGGGACAGGGGTTGGTGGCATTCAGTACTTC.

The genes are TRBV27 and TRBJ2-7; D ambiguous. Germline V lookup: CDR1 MNHEY, CDR2 SMNVEV (reference sequence). The germline V and J ends were trimmed by 5 bases and 2 bases, with 13 bases remaining between them. The CDR3 loop spans 14 amino acids. The CDR3 DNA reads TGTGCCAGCAGTACACGCACTGGGACCTACGAGCAGTACTTC. This translates into CASSTRTGTYEQYF.

This chain joins TRBV19 and TRBJ1-2; TRBD1 matches 10 bases. J lost 4 bases, V lost 5 bases, and 7 bases had no gene match. The germline V gene encodes CDR1 LNHDA and CDR2 SQIVND (reference sequence). This CDR3 has 15 residues. The CDR3 DNA is TGTGCCAGTAGTCCGGGACAGGGGCGTCCCTATGGCTACACCTTC. This sequence encodes CASSPGQGRPYGYTF. The whole variable domain, remainder taken from reference TRBV19 and TRBJ1-2, is DGGITQSPKYLFRKEGQNVTLSCEQNLNHDAMYWYRQDPGQGLRLIYYSQIVNDFQKGDIAEGYSVSREKKESFPLTVTSAQKNPTAFYLCASSPGQGRPYGYTFGSGTRLTVV.

The V gene is TRBV6-2 or TRBV6-3, the J gene TRBJ1-1; D is uncertain. Germline CDR1 reads MNHEY; CDR2 reads SVGEGT. V was trimmed by 4 bases and J by 4 bases, leaving 10 bases between them. The CDR3 loop spans 13 amino acids. The chain's CDR3 is CASSSRRSTEAFF. As DNA, the CDR3 is TGTGCCAGCAGTTCCCGGCGAAGCACTGAAGCTTTCTTT.

CDR3 coding DNA: TGTGCCAGCAGCTTAGGGGGGGACAACCCCAAGACAGATACGCAGTATTTT. It encodes CASSLGGDNPKTDTQYF. The rearrangement uses TRBV7-9 and TRBJ2-3; D might be TRBD1 or TRBD2, each matching 6 bases. V lost 1 base and J 3 bases, leaving 17 bases between the germline ends. From germline, CDR1 is SEHNR and CDR2 FQNEAQ (reference sequence). This CDR3 region has 17 residues.

This clone has only one observation. In DNA, the CDR3 is TGTGCCAGCTGTTCAGGAGGTGGGATGAACACTGAAGCTTTCTTT. It yields the protein CASCSGGGMNTEAFF. The gene calls are TRBV18 and TRBJ1-1, with unresolved D. Germline lookup yields CDR1 KGHSH and CDR2 LQKENI. There are 15 residues in the CDR3. V lost 7 bases to trimming and J lost 0 bases, with 15 bases between them.

This clone occurred once. J is TRBJ2-3 and V is TRBV5-1; 7 nucleotides agree with TRBD2. Trimming removed 1 base from V and 4 bases from J; junction bases left unmatched: 3. The V gene's germline CDR1 is SGHRS and CDR2 YFSETQ. CDR3 length: 14 amino acids. CDR3 coding DNA: TGCGCCAGCAGCTTGTATCGGGGGGCAGATACGCAGTATTTT. Its protein is CASSLYRGADTQYF.

The J gene is TRBJ1-2, the V gene TRBV28, with D possibly TRBD1 on 6 matching bases. With 2 bases removed from V and 4 bases from J, the gap between germline ends came to 14 bases. The germline gives CDR1 MDHEN, CDR2 SYDVKM. The CDR3 has 15 amino acids. Here the CDR3 DNA reads TGTGCCAGCAGTTTAATCTACAGGGAGGGCTATGGCTACACCTTC. It codes for CASSLIYREGYGYTF.

This chain uses TRBV5-4 with TRBJ1-3, with TRBD1 matching over 7 bases. V was clipped by 4 bases and J by 5 bases; unmatched bases: 3. CDR1 and CDR2 (germline): SGHNT, YYREEE (reference sequence). The CDR3 is 13 amino acids. The CDR3 reads CASSRDRRNTIYF. In DNA, the CDR3 is TGTGCCAGCAGCCGGGACAGAAGAAACACCATATATTTT.

The chain combines TRBV9 with TRBJ2-1, with 10 positions matching TRBD1. CDR1 and CDR2 from the germline V gene are SGDLS and YYNGEE. J was trimmed by 9 bases and V by 4 bases; bases with no gene match: 7. The CDR3 covers 14 residues. The DNA of the CDR3 is TGTGCCAGCAGCTTCCGGGACAGGGGAGGTGAGCAGTTCTTC. As protein: CASSFRDRGGEQFF.

V usage is TRBV3-1 (or the pseudogene TRBV3-2) and J usage is TRBJ2-5; D is perhaps TRBD1 or TRBD2 (6 bases each). Trimming shortened V by 0 bases and J by 2 bases, and 19 bases separated the two germline ends. The CDR3 sequence is 18 residues long. From germline, CDR1 is LGHDT and CDR2 YNNKEL (reference sequence). The CDR3 here is CASSQESRGGFAQETQYF. The CDR3 DNA reads TGTGCCAGCAGCCAAGAGAGCAGGGGAGGTTTTGCACAAGAGACCCAGTACTTC.

The genes are TRBV4-3 and TRBJ1-2; the match to TRBD1 covers 10 bases. The CDR3 loop spans 16 amino acids. The V segment lost 3 bases and the J segment 11 bases; nucleotides outside the gene matches: 15. CDR1 is LGHNA and CDR2 is YSLEER in the germline V gene. CDR3 DNA: TGCGCCAGCAGCCAGGGACAGGGGTTACCCTATCCAGGTTACACCTTC. Protein product: CASSQGQGLPYPGYTF.

In nucleotides, the CDR3 is TGCGCCAGCAGCTTCCCCTCTTCGGGGGGCCCCTTCCAAGAGACCCAGTACTTC. Amino acids: CASSFPSSGGPFQETQYF. The chain joins TRBV5-1 to TRBJ2-5; D might be TRBD2 (7 bases). The germline V and J ends were trimmed by 2 bases and 1 base, with 21 bases remaining between them. Germline V gives CDR1 SGHRS, CDR2 YFSETQ. The CDR3 contains 18 residues.

The V gene is TRBV10-3, the J gene TRBJ2-5; 9 positions match TRBD2. The CDR3 spans 16 residues. The germline V gene encodes CDR1 ENHRY and CDR2 SYGVKD. With 6 bases clipped from V and 6 bases from J, the junction kept 14 bases outside the gene matches. The CDR3, as DNA: TGTGCCATCAGCGCACCAAGCGGAGCGGGGGGAAAGACCCAGTACTTC. This codes for CAISAPSGAGGKTQYF.

The chain joins TRBV5-1 to TRBJ2-5, with 12 bases fitting TRBD2. CDR3 length: 17 residues. Losses at the gene ends were 4 bases for V and 5 bases for J; bases not matched to a gene: 12. Looked up from germline, CDR1 is SGHRS and CDR2 is YFSETQ. CDR3 bases: TGCGCCAGCAGCCTCGGACTAGCGGGGTCCGCCGTCGAGACCCAGTACTTC. Protein sequence: CASSLGLAGSAVETQYF.

The chain couples TRBV19 to TRBJ2-3, with 7 bases aligning to TRBD2. The CDR3 contains 16 residues. V lost 5 bases, J lost 3 bases, and 11 bases stayed unmatched. The germline gives CDR1 LNHDA, CDR2 SQIVND (reference sequence). The CDR3 here is CASSPLGEGVTDTQYF. The CDR3 region has the DNA TGTGCCAGTAGTCCTTTGGGGGAGGGTGTTACAGATACGCAGTATTTT.

The chain is built from TRBV18 and TRBJ2-7; 10 positions match TRBD2. The ends lost 0 bases at V and 7 bases at J; junction bases unmatched: 3. The germline CDR1 and CDR2 sequences are KGHSH and LQKENI. This CDR3 is 14 amino acids long. CDR3 sequence reads: CASSPPGSGGEQYF. The CDR3, as DNA: TGTGCCAGCTCACCACCGGGTAGCGGGGGGGAGCAGTACTTC.

This chain uses TRBV27 with TRBJ2-7; D gene ambiguous. CDR3 length: 14 amino acids. Germline CDR1 and CDR2: MNHEY and SMNVEV (reference sequence). V lost 5 bases, J lost 0 bases, and 11 bases lay in between. The CDR3 coding sequence is TGTGCCAGCAGTCCATTCGGCAGCTCCTACGAGCAGTACTTC. As protein: CASSPFGSSYEQYF.

J is TRBJ1-5 and V is TRBV7-2; D uncertain. The CDR3 spans 15 residues. Germline assignment: CDR1 SGHTA and CDR2 FQGNSA. V dropped 5 bases and J dropped 2 bases, with 13 bases sitting between them. The CDR3 nucleotides are TGTGCCAGCAGCCCCCCACCCGGGGGCAATCAGCCCCAGCATTTT. Protein sequence: CASSPPPGGNQPQHF. The full variable domain, with the rest looked up from reference TRBV7-2 and TRBJ1-5, is GAGVSQSPSNKVTEKGKDVELRCDPISGHTALYWYRQSLGQGLEFLIYFQGNSAPDKSGLPSDRFSAERTGGSVSTLTIQRTQQEDSAVYLCASSPPPGGNQPQHFGDGTRLSIL.

A note on this clone: Germline and junction disagree at one end, which may indicate a read error. The rearrangement joins TRBV7-7 to TRBJ2-1, with 10 bases that match TRBD1. Germline CDR1 SSHAT, CDR2 FNYEAQ (reference sequence). The CDR3 consists of 14 residues. The CDR3, as DNA: TGTGCTAGCACCGGGGACAGGGGTTTTGGTGAGCAGTTCTTC. Amino acid sequence: CASTGDRGFGEQFF.

The V call is TRBV7-9, the J call TRBJ2-1, with a tentative D call TRBD2 (6 bases). Germline CDR1 SEHNR, CDR2 FQNEAQ (reference sequence). CDR3 size: 15 residues. The ends were cut back, 3 bases at V and 4 bases at J, with 13 bases in the middle. The CDR3 nucleotides read TGTGCCAGCAGCTTCAGGAGCGGGTTATACAATGAGCAGTTCTTC. Its protein product is CASSFRSGLYNEQFF.